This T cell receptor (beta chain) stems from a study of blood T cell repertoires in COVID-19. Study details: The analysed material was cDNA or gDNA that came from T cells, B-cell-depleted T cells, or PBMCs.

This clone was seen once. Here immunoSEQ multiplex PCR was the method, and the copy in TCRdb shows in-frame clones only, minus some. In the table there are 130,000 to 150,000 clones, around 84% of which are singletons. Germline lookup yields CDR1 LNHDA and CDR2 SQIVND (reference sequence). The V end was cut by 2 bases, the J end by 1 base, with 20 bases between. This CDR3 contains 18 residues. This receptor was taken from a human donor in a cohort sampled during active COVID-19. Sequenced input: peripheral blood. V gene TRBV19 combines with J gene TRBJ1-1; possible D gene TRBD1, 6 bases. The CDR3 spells CASSIKPGQPQANTEAFF. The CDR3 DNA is TGTGCCAGTAGTATAAAACCCGGACAGCCACAAGCGAACACTGAAGCTTTCTTT.